A selection of T cell receptor beta chains follows, all from one sample in a study of T cells in Graves' hyperthyroidism and ophthalmopathy. TCRdb independently ran MiXCR on the multiplex PCR reads; one entry per CDR3 protein. The sample shows about 380,000 distinct CDR3 sequences, approximately 12% of them seen only once. Sequencing was performed on blood. These receptors were collected from a man aged 25-45 years with Graves' hyperthyroidism that later progressed to Graves' ophthalmopathy. The CDR3 runs from the conserved cysteine through the conserved F or W. Fields, in order: CDR3 DNA, CDR3 protein, J gene, V gene, D gene, clone size. The D gene is left open where the match is weak. The size of a clone is reported for some rows only, either as once, few or many, or as a class for expanded clones.

TGTGCCAGCAGCTTAGAGGGACAGGTTTCACCCCTCCACTTT,CASSLEGQVSPLHF,TRBJ1-6,TRBV7-2,TRBD1,.
TGTGCCAGCAGCCCAGACAGTACGTCCCCTAATTCACCCCTCCACTTT,CASSPDSTSPNSPLHF,TRBJ1-6,TRBV7-8,.,few
TGTGCCAGCACCTCCCCGGGACACTACACCGGGGAGCTGTTTTTT,CASTSPGHYTGELFF,TRBJ2-2,TRBV12-3/TRBV12-4,.,many
TGTGCCATCAGTGAGTCGCGAGCAGGGCGAGGCTACACCTTC,CAISESRAGRGYTF,TRBJ1-2,TRBV10-3,.,.
TGTGCCAGCAGGACGCAGGACTATGGCTACACCTTC,CASRTQDYGYTF,TRBJ1-2,TRBV6-1,.,many
TGCAGTGCGCGGCCGAGCGGGGGGGGAACAGATACGCAGTATTTT,CSARPSGGGTDTQYF,TRBJ2-3,TRBV20-1,TRBD2,many
TGTGCCTGGAGTGTACCAGGGAGCAATGAGCAGTTCTTC,CAWSVPGSNEQFF,TRBJ2-1,TRBV30,.,few
TGTGCCAGCAGCTTGGGTTATGGACTAGCGGGGTTCGAGACCCAGTACTTC,CASSLGYGLAGFETQYF,TRBJ2-5,TRBV5-4,TRBD2,.
TGTGCCAGCAGCTTTAGCGGGGAGAACTACGAGCAGTACTTC,CASSFSGENYEQYF,TRBJ2-7,TRBV7-9,TRBD2,many
TGTGCCAGCAGTTCTGGGGGCGTCAATCAGCCCCAGCATTTT,CASSSGGVNQPQHF,TRBJ1-5,TRBV6-1,.,few
TGCAGTGCTAGAGCCCCGCCTAGCGGGGGGGCACCAGATACGCAGTATTTT,CSARAPPSGGAPDTQYF,TRBJ2-3,TRBV20-1,TRBD2,many
TGTGCCACCACAGGACAGGGGGCACACAATGAGCAGTTCTTC,CATTGQGAHNEQFF,TRBJ2-1,TRBV24-1,TRBD1,.
TGTGCCAGCAGCGACGGGCTCGGAGCTAACTATGGCTACACCTTC,CASSDGLGANYGYTF,TRBJ1-2,TRBV6-1,.,many
TGTGCCAGCATTTGGGATAGGGGGCTAGGAAACACCATATATTTT,CASIWDRGLGNTIYF,TRBJ1-3,TRBV2,TRBD1,many
TGTGCCAGCAGCCGGGGAGAGAACACTGAAGCTTTCTTT,CASSRGENTEAFF,TRBJ1-1,TRBV2,.,many